The 8 T cell receptor beta chains below all came from one sample that was sequenced in a study of cytomegalovirus exposure and HLA in healthy donors. The PCR contained 60 Vbeta and 13 Jbeta primers. Method: immunoSEQ multiplex PCR; TCRdb's copy keeps in-frame clones and lacks some. The table lists approximately 170,000 clones, more than 60% of them singletons, with about 3.4% in the top ten. Sequences were obtained from PBMCs. All receptors come from a female donor in good health and CMV-seronegative.

CDR3 nucleotides: TGTGCCAGCTCATCAGGGACAGGGGGCGTCACGAACACTGAAGCTTTCTTT. This sequence encodes CASSSGTGGVTNTEAFF. The chain uses TRBV18 and TRBJ1-1, with 12 positions matching TRBD1. After removal of 5 bases from V and 1 base from J, the junction contained 8 bases not matched to a gene. From germline, CDR1 is KGHSH and CDR2 LQKENI. The CDR3 spans 17 residues.

The CDR3 DNA is TGTGCCAGCAGCGTAGCCCTACAGGGGGCGAATGGCTACACCTTC. Translation gives CASSVALQGANGYTF. The V and J genes are TRBV9 and TRBJ1-2, with TRBD1 matching over 9 bases. Germline lookup yields CDR1 SGDLS and CDR2 YYNGEE. The ends lost 0 bases at V and 6 bases at J; junction bases unmatched: 6. This CDR3 is built from 15 residues.

V gene TRBV28 combines with J gene TRBJ1-2, with D perhaps matching TRBD1 (6 bases). Germline CDR1 MDHEN, CDR2 SYDVKM. This CDR3 is built from 18 residues. The V end was cut by 5 bases, the J end by 3 bases, with 25 bases between. The CDR3 spells CASSDPGGLRSGDYGYTF. CDR3 nucleotides: TGTGCCAGCAGTGACCCGGGGGGCCTCAGATCGGGTGACTATGGCTACACCTTC.

This chain uses TRBV27 with TRBJ2-2; D not resolved. The V end was cut by 6 bases, the J end by 7 bases, with 6 bases between. CDR3 length: 11 amino acids. Germline-derived CDR1 and CDR2 are MNHEY and SMNVEV (reference sequence). The CDR3 DNA follows: TGTGCCAGCAGGCAGTTCGGGGAGCTGTTTTTT. Amino acids: CASRQFGELFF.

Regarding this clone: At one boundary the junction diverges from the germline segment, which might be a read error. The chain joins TRBV7-9 to TRBJ1-2; D might be TRBD1 (6 bases). The CDR3 extends over 17 amino acids. Germline V gives CDR1 SEHNR, CDR2 FQNEAQ (reference sequence). In DNA, the CDR3 is TGTTCCAGCAGCCCCAGGGCCGGGGGGCGGATTAACTATGGCTACACCTTC. Translation: CSSSPRAGGRINYGYTF.

The chain employs TRBV30 and TRBJ1-1; no reliable D call. Trimming removed 4 bases from V and 4 bases from J, with 13 bases in between. This CDR3 contains 13 residues. The germline CDR1 and CDR2 sequences are GTSNPN and SVGIG (reference sequence). The CDR3 protein is CAWMYASRTEAFF. The CDR3 nucleotides read TGTGCCTGGATGTATGCAAGCCGCACTGAAGCTTTCTTT.

CDR3 in amino acids: CASSLREGSSYEQYF. The CDR3 bases are TGTGCCAGTAGTCTCCGGGAAGGGAGCTCCTACGAGCAGTACTTC. The chain employs TRBV19 and TRBJ2-7; D perhaps matches TRBD2 (5 bases). CDR1 LNHDA and CDR2 SQIVND come from the germline V gene (reference sequence). The CDR3 runs 15 residues. V lost 5 bases and J 0 bases, leaving 14 bases between the germline ends. The full variable domain, completed using reference TRBV19 and TRBJ2-7, is DGGITQSPKYLFRKEGQNVTLSCEQNLNHDAMYWYRQDPGQGLRLIYYSQIVNDFQKGDIAEGYSVSREKKESFPLTVTSAQKNPTAFYLCASSLREGSSYEQYFGPGTRLTVT.

The rearrangement uses TRBV19 and TRBJ2-7; D is unclear. With 6 bases removed from V and 3 bases from J, the gap between germline ends came to 18 bases. The CDR3 runs to 15 residues. Germline V gene data show CDR1 as LNHDA and CDR2 as SQIVND (reference sequence). In nucleotides, the CDR3 is TGTGCCAGTAGCACCGTGGTGGGCGTTGACTACGAGCAGTACTTC. This translates into CASSTVVGVDYEQYF.